The 10 T cell receptor beta chains listed next were all sequenced from one sample in a study of CD8+ T cells in alopecia areata. The sequencing template was cDNA reverse transcribed from extracted RNA. Clones were sequenced by immunoSEQ multiplex PCR, and TCRdb holds only the in-frame ones, with some missing. The sample has about 150,000 clones, nearly 55% seen once; the top ten hold roughly 15%. The treatment is: oral pan-JAK inhibitor, 5-10 mg twice daily. This material consisted of CD8+ T cells sorted from blood, taken at week 4, from a patient treated with tofacitinib. The source is a human donor with alopecia areata.

This chain uses TRBV27 with TRBJ2-7, with no clear D. The V gene lost 8 bases and the J gene lost 6 bases, with 14 bases spanning the gap. The CDR3 sequence is 12 residues long. Germline CDR1 MNHEY, CDR2 SMNVEV (reference sequence). This CDR3 reads CASLNPPGEQYF. The CDR3 coding sequence is TGTGCCAGCCTTAACCCTCCGGGCGAGCAGTACTTC.

V and J are TRBV27 and TRBJ2-5; a weak D match, TRBD2 (6 bases). CDR1 is MNHEY, CDR2 SMNVEV, per germline (reference sequence). Trimming took 6 bases from V and 1 from J, leaving 9 bases between them. There are 13 residues in the CDR3. The CDR3 reads CASSGTFQETQYF. Written as DNA, the CDR3 is TGTGCCAGCAGCGGGACTTTCCAAGAGACCCAGTACTTC.

The chain employs TRBV7-9 and TRBJ2-7; a weak D match, TRBD1 (6 bases). Trimming cost V 8 bases and J 0 bases, with 14 bases left between them. Looked up from germline, CDR1 is SEHNR and CDR2 is FQNEAQ (reference sequence). This CDR3 is 14 amino acids long. The CDR3 bases are TGTGCCAGCGGTGGACAGACACTCTCCTACGAGCAGTACTTC. This encodes CASGGQTLSYEQYF.

This clone turned up a few times. The chain couples TRBV30 to TRBJ1-2; 7 nucleotides line up with TRBD1. Unmatched junction bases numbered 4, after V lost 0 bases and J lost 6 bases. This CDR3 region has 13 residues. CDR1 and CDR2 (germline): GTSNPN, SVGIG (reference sequence). CDR3 amino acids: CAWSVGTANGYTF. Written as DNA, the CDR3 is TGTGCCTGGAGTGTTGGGACAGCGAATGGCTACACCTTC.

J is TRBJ1-1 and V is TRBV13; tentatively, D is TRBD1 (6 bases). The CDR3 loop spans 13 amino acids. The germline CDR1 and CDR2 sequences are PRHDT and FYEKMQ (reference sequence). Trimming pared 5 bases from V and 4 bases from J, leaving 11 bases between. The CDR3 DNA reads as TGTGCCAGCAGCCCCGGCAGGGGCACTGAAGCTTTCTTT. Protein product: CASSPGRGTEAFF.

The gene calls are TRBV4-2 and TRBJ2-1, with 9 nucleotides matching TRBD2. The germline V gene encodes CDR1 LGHNA and CDR2 YNFKEQ. Unmatched junction bases numbered 9, after V lost 7 bases and J lost 8 bases. There are 14 residues in the CDR3. CDR3 coding DNA: TGTGCCAGCAAGTCGCGGGGGGGAAGGTATGAGCAGTTCTTC. Translated, it gives CASKSRGGRYEQFF.

The chain combines TRBV4-1 with TRBJ2-1, with 8 bases aligning to TRBD1. CDR1 is MGHRA, CDR2 YSYEKL, per germline. V lost 2 bases and J lost 8; bases outside the gene matches: 8. CDR3 length equals 15 residues. The CDR3: CASSQYRGAEDEQFF. The CDR3 DNA is TGCGCCAGCAGCCAATACAGGGGGGCGGAGGATGAGCAGTTCTTC.

CDR3 sequence reads: CASSFSSYEQYF. In DNA, the CDR3 is TGTGCCAGCAGCTTCAGCTCCTACGAGCAGTACTTC. The J gene is TRBJ2-7, the V gene TRBV7-2; no definite D call. This CDR3 comprises 12 residues. Germline CDR1 SGHTA, CDR2 FQGNSA. Trimming pared 3 bases from V and 0 bases from J, leaving 3 bases between.

This clone was observed a few times. This chain links TRBV10-3 with TRBJ2-2; D uncertain. Trimming pared 3 bases from V and 2 bases from J, leaving 10 bases between. The CDR3 contains 15 residues. CDR1 and CDR2 from the germline V gene are ENHRY and SYGVKD. The CDR3 loop is CAISDPALNTGELFF. The CDR3 DNA is TGTGCCATCAGTGATCCAGCCCTAAACACCGGGGAGCTGTTTTTT.

V is TRBV18 and J is TRBJ2-7; D gene unclear. The germline V and J ends were trimmed by 4 bases and 2 bases, with 12 bases remaining between them. Per germline, CDR1 KGHSH and CDR2 LQKENI. This CDR3 is 14 amino acids long. The CDR3 sequence: CASSHRASPYEQYF. DNA for the CDR3: TGTGCCAGCTCACACCGAGCAAGTCCCTACGAGCAGTACTTC. Combining the CDR3 with reference TRBV18 and TRBJ2-7 gives the whole variable domain NAGVMQNPRHLVRRRGQEARLRCSPMKGHSHVYWYRQLPEEGLKFMVYLQKENIIDESGMPKERFSAEFPKEGPSILRIQQVVRGDSAAYFCASSHRASPYEQYFGPGTRLTVT.